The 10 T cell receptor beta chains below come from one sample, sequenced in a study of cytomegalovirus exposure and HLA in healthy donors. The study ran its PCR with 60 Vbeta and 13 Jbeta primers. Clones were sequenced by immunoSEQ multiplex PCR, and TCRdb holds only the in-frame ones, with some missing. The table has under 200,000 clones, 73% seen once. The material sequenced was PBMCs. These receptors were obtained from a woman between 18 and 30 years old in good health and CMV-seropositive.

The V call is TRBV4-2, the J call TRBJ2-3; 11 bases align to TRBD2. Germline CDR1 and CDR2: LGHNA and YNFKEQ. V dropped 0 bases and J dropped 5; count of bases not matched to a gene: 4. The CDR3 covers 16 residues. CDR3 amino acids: CASSQEALAGEDTQYF. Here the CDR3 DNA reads TGTGCCAGCAGCCAAGAGGCACTAGCGGGGGAAGATACGCAGTATTTT.

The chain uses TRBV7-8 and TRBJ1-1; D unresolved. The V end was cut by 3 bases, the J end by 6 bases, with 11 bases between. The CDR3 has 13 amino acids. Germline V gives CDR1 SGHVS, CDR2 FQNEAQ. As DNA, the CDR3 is TGTGCCAGCAGCTTGACACCACGAGCTGAAGCTTTCTTT. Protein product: CASSLTPRAEAFF.

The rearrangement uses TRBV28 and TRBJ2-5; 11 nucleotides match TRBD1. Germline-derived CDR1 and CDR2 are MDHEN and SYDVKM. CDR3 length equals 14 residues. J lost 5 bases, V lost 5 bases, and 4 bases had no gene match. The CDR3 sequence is CASSGTGGWETQYF. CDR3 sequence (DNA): TGTGCCAGCAGTGGGACAGGGGGTTGGGAGACCCAGTACTTC. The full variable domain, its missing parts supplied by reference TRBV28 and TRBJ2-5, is DVKVTQSSRYLVKRTGEKVFLECVQDMDHENMFWYRQDPGLGLRLIYFSYDVKMKEKGDIPEGYSVSREKKERFSLILESASTNQTSMYLCASSGTGGWETQYFGPGTRLLVL.

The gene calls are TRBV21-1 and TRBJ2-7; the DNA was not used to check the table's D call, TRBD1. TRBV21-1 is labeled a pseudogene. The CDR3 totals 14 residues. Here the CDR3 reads CASSQRTGGYEQYF. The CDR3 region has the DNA TGTGCCAGCAGCCAACGGACAGGAGGCTACGAGCAGTACTTC.

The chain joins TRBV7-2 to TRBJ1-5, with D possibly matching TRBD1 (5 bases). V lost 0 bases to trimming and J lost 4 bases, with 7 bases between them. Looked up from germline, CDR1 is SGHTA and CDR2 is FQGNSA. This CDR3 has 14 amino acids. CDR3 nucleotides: TGTGCCAGCAGCTTAGCGCAGGGTAATCAGCCCCAGCATTTT. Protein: CASSLAQGNQPQHF. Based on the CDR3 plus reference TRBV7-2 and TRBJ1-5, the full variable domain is GAGVSQSPSNKVTEKGKDVELRCDPISGHTALYWYRQSLGQGLEFLIYFQGNSAPDKSGLPSDRFSAERTGGSVSTLTIQRTQQEDSAVYLCASSLAQGNQPQHFGDGTRLSIL.

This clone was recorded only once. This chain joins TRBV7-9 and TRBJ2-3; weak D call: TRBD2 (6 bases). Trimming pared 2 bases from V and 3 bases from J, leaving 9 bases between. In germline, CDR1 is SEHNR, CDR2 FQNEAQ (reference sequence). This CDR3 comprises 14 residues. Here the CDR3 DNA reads TGTGCCAGCAGCTTAAATGCGGGGACAGATACGCAGTATTTT. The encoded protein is CASSLNAGTDTQYF. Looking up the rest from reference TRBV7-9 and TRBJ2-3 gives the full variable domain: DTGVSQNPRHKITKRGQNVTFRCDPISEHNRLYWYRQTLGQGPEFLTYFQNEAQLEKSRLLSDRFSAERPKGSFSTLEIQRTEQGDSAMYLCASSLNAGTDTQYFGPGTRLTVL.

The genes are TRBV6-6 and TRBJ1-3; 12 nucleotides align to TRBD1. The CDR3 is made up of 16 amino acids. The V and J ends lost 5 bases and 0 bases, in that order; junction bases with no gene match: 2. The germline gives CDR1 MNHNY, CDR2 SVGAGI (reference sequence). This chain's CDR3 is CASSRGQGASGNTIYF. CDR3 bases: TGTGCCAGCAGTAGGGGACAGGGGGCCTCTGGAAACACCATATATTTT.

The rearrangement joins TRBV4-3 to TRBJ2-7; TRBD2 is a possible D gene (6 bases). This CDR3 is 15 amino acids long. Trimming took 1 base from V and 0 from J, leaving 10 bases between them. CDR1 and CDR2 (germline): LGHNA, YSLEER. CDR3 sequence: CASSQGRDRSYEQYF. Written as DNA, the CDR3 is TGCGCCAGCAGCCAAGGGCGGGATCGCTCCTACGAGCAGTACTTC.

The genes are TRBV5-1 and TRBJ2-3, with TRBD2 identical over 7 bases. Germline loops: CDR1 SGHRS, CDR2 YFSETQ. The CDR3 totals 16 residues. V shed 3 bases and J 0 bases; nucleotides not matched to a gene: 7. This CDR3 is CASSSGLDSSTDTQYF. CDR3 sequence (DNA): TGCGCCAGCAGCTCCGGACTAGATTCTAGCACAGATACGCAGTATTTT.

The CDR3 reads CASSLSTPGQWHYGYTF. The CDR3 region has the DNA TGTGCCAGCAGTTTATCGACCCCGGGACAGTGGCACTATGGCTACACCTTC. The chain is built from TRBV28 and TRBJ1-2; 7 bases fit TRBD1. With 1 base clipped from V and 3 bases from J, the junction kept 11 bases outside the gene matches. From germline, CDR1 is MDHEN and CDR2 SYDVKM. The CDR3 sequence is 17 residues long.